This TCR beta chain came from a study of cytomegalovirus exposure and HLA in healthy donors. Study-wide background: Ancestry clustering placed 70% to 90% of 300 to 400 genotyped donors in the Caucasian-associated cluster.

Study-level findings and limits: Later analysis associated a missense DCLRE1C variant with TCR beta V- and J-gene trimming. When presence/absence was analysed, sequencing depth was taken to be roughly uniform across donors. Relative to the approximately 680-donor mean, N-insertions were reportedly fewer in an Asian-associated ancestry cluster in a later analysis.

PCR amplification relied on 60 Vbeta primers (plus 13 Jbeta primers). Clones were read by immunoSEQ multiplex PCR, and TCRdb kept only the in-frame ones, dropping some. The sample carries more than 95,000 clones, more than 65% recorded once. This clone was detected once. Its antigen is unidentified. The CDR3 has 12 residues. The V end lost 4 bases, the J end lost 8 bases, and 11 bases lay between the germline ends. Germline CDR1 LNHDA, CDR2 SQIVND (reference sequence). The clonotype comes from a woman between 40 and 55 years old in good health and CMV-seropositive. The chain couples TRBV19 to TRBJ1-2; unclear D gene. Sequences were obtained from PBMCs. CDR3: CASSTAGYGYTF. CDR3 bases: TGTGCCAGTAGTACTGCGGGGTACGGCTACACCTTC.